Here is one T cell receptor (beta chain) with its context. The specificity of this receptor is unknown. No base quality information exists; no much larger clone differs at one position. Using the deep immunoSEQ assay, multiplex PCR amplified TCR CDR3 regions from genomic DNA. For each cell subset, the extracted genomic DNA was distributed evenly across all wells of several immunoSEQ 96-well plates, and each plate served as one replicate. For sorted subsets, 200 to 250 ng of genomic DNA, equivalent to some 30,000 T cell genomes, went into each replicate PCR. Purified libraries were measured with a Qubit 3.0 fluorometer, size-checked on a Bioanalyzer 2100, and measured again with the KAPA Library Quantification kit. A separate single-read 150-cycle Illumina NextSeq 550 flow cell was used to sequence each immunoSEQ 96-well plate. In the paper's pipeline: Because only junctional sequences without quality scores were contained in the immunoSEQ output, filtering matching that applied to full-length reads could not be performed. To assign V/J genes and CDR3, sequences were annotated using PyIR, a Python wrapper for IgBLAST v1.9, with IMGT germline references. Any read was removed if the V/J assignment was weak (E-value above 1e-6), the CDR3 was missing, or the read contained stop codons, out-of-frame junctions, or ambiguous translated residues. V3J clonotypes were defined as sequences sharing an identical inferred V gene, J gene, and CDR3 amino acid sequence. To compute the percentage overlap between repertoires, the number of shared unique clonotypes was divided by the size of the smaller repertoire. RTK rarefaction, the Chao1 estimator, and Recon v2.1 estimates of unobserved clonotypes were used to assess repertoire richness. Generation probabilities for all TCRbeta clonotypes obtained by the gDNA method from a handful of donors were computed using OLGA. Held by TCRdb, this immuneACCESS table contains in-frame sequences only and omits some clones. Under half of the omission traces to an unresolved V gene where checked; the cause of the rest is unknown. From that table come the V and J calls and clone size; the DNA was used to work out D and trimming. This sample is represented by 2 million to 2.5 million clones; roughly 90% of them were singletons. Of the sample, 0.37% falls within the top ten clones.

The data derive from a study of shared clonotypes between healthy human individuals (dated by TCRdb to about 2020). Background on the whole study: The cohort comprised two women and a few men aged 18 to 49 years. For each donor, three plates each were used for CD4 naive and CD4 memory, two plates were used for CD8 naive, and one plate was used for CD8 memory. Blood TCR repertoires of about five healthy adults were deeply sequenced to estimate repertoire size and the extent of clonotype sharing between individuals. To increase sequencing depth and limit assay-specific biases, TCR repertoire library preparation and sequencing were carried out by different laboratories using diverse techniques. Between about 0.85 and 8.9 billion PBMCs per donor were obtained by leukapheresis.

The CDR3 spans 14 residues, from the cysteine through the phenylalanine. This entry keeps only the CDR3 DNA: 42 bases, framed from base 1. V was cut back by 8 bases and J by 4 bases, leaving a gap of 17 bases between them. CDR1 is given as MDHEN and CDR2 as SYDVKM, both from the germline V gene. Study-level results and caveats: Larger estimated clonotype richness was generally found for naive subsets than for memory subsets. Sampling was restricted to blood, and TCR repertoires in tissues likely differ from the TCR repertoires found in blood. Pairwise subsampling led to the expectation that sequencing depth would affect the degree of clonotype sharing among donors. Compared with non-shared clonotypes, the clonotypes found in all four sorted-subset donors had higher generation probabilities. Because the study included a small number of donors, the genetic and exposure-history diversity represented was limited. Rarefaction of sorted-subset datasets indicated incomplete sequencing despite the large sequencing depth. Sharing across a few donors was observed for around 4.8% of naive CD4, 3.5% of naive CD8, roughly 2.3% of memory CD4, and roughly 0.43% of memory CD8 clonotypes.

The donors were healthy, HIV-negative adults who had no recently reported acute infections or vaccinations. All donors were Caucasian adults living in Nashville, Tennessee, USA. Magnetic negative selection was used to enrich CD4+ T cells, after which naive cells were positively selected on CD45RA and the negative fraction became the memory subset. Blood was collected by leukapheresis, and PBMCs were isolated by Ficoll-Histopaque density gradient centrifugation and then cryopreserved in liquid nitrogen vapor phase. Analytical flow cytometry was used to check the purity and quantity of each magnetically sorted T cell population. Genomic DNA was isolated from each sorted fraction and quantified by UV absorbance on a Nanodrop 2000c.

The sample comprised naive CD4+ T cells from PBMCs. Explained via the paper, the cell subset or site label denotes: CD45RA+ positively selected. This receptor was taken from a man younger than 30 in good health. Some clones in this sample may be carry-over from other donors' samples. This chain joins TRBV28 to TRBJ1-2, with a weak D call of TRBD1 (6 bases match). CDR3 sequence: CASVDGGPVYGYTF. In nucleotides, the sequence is TGTGCCAGCGTTGATGGGGGCCCGGTCTATGGCTACACCTTC.